The 3 T cell receptor beta chains below were found in one sample sequenced in a study of blood T cell repertoires in COVID-19. Using immunoSEQ multiplex PCR, the repertoire was profiled, and TCRdb retains in-frame clones only, with some absent. This sample has 150,000 to 200,000 clones; roughly nine tenths occur once, and the top ten carry around 2.3%. The source material was peripheral blood. These receptors originate from an older man with active or convalescent COVID-19.

This clone occurred a few times. This chain uses TRBV27 with TRBJ1-2, with 9 bases lining up with TRBD1. The V segment lost 6 bases and the J segment 0 bases; nucleotides outside the gene matches: 5. The germline CDR1 and CDR2 sequences are MNHEY and SMNVEV (reference sequence). This CDR3 has 15 residues. The chain's CDR3 is CASRPQGAANYGYTF. As DNA, the CDR3 is TGTGCCAGCAGACCACAGGGGGCAGCTAACTATGGCTACACCTTC.

The chain joins TRBV6-5 to TRBJ2-7, with TRBD1 matching over 10 bases. CDR3 length: 15 residues. Germline V gene lookup returns CDR1 MNHEY and CDR2 SVGAGI. The V gene end was trimmed by 5 bases and the J gene end by 3 bases; junction bases not matched to a gene: 7. CDR3 coding DNA: TGTGCCAGCAGTCAAATCGGGACAGGGGTCTACGAGCAGTACTTC. Translating it yields CASSQIGTGVYEQYF.

The J gene is TRBJ1-6, the V gene TRBV6-5; TRBD1 matches at 7 bases. Germline V CDR1 and CDR2: MNHEY, SVGAGI. The CDR3 totals 15 residues. V lost 4 bases and J lost 5; bases outside the gene matches: 5. CDR3 sequence reads: CASSSTGSDNSPLHF. For the CDR3, the DNA is TGTGCCAGCAGTTCGACAGGGAGTGATAATTCACCCCTCCACTTT.